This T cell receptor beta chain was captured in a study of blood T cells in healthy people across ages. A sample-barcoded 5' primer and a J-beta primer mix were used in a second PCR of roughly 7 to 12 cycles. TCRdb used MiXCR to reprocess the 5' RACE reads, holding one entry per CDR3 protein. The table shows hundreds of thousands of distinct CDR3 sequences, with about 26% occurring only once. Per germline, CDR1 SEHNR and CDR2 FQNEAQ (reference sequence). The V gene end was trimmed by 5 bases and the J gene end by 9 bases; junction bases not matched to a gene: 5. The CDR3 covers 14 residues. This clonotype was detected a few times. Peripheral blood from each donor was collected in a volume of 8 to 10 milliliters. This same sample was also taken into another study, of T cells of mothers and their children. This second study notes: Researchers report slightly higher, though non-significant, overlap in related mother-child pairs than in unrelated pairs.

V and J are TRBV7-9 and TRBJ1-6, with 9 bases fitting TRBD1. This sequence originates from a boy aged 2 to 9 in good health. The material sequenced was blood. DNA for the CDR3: TGTGCCAGCAGCCCCGGGACAGGGACTTCACCCCTCCACTTT. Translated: CASSPGTGTSPLHF.